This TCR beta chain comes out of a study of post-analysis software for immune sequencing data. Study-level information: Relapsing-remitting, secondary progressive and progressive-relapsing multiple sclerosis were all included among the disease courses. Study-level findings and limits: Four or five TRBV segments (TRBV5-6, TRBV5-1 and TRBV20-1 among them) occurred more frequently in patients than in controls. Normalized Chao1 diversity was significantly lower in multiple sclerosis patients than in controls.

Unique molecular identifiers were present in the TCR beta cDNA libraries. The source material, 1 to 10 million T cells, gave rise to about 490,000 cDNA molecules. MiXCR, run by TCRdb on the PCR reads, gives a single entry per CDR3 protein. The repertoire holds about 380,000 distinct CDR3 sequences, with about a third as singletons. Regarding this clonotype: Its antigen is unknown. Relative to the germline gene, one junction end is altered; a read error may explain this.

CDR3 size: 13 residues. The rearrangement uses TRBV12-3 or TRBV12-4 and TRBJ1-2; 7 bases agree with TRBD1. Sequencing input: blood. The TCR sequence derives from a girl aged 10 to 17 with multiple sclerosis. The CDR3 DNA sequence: TGTGTCAGCAGTTGGGACAGCGTGAGGGGCTACACCTTC. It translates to CVSSWDSVRGYTF.